This paragraph covers one TCR beta chain sequence. Its antigen specificity is not known. No base quality information exists; no much larger clone differs at one position. The entire isolated RNA was reverse transcribed using the High Capacity cDNA Reverse Transcription Kit, and thus expressed TCRB transcripts were sequenced. Deep immunoSEQ sequencing was performed on naive, central memory and regulatory T cell samples, with an average of around 3.4 million total reads per sample. After sorted cells were lysed in RLT buffer, RNA was extracted with DNase-treated RNeasy Micro or Mini kits, with the choice depending on cell number. Each cell subset was processed on its own to prevent cross-contamination, while patient and healthy donor samples were processed together. The immunoSEQ multiplex PCR was used to amplify TCRB sequences from cDNA, generating 87-bp fragments that spanned the CDR3 region. Amplicons were sequenced on the Illumina HiSeq platform. The study's own analysis went as follows. Synthetic template baselines were used to correct PCR bias computationally, reads within Hamming distance 2 were collapsed, and singletons that could not be merged were discarded. By aligning reads against IMGT, V, D and J genes, CDR3 length, and insertions or deletions at six rearrangement sites were assigned. Clonotype counts were normalized to sorted cell number within each subset before computing true diversity and Gini coefficients with the tcR R package. The overlap coefficient, calculated on TCRB nucleotide sequences, was used to measure repertoire sharing. Out-of-frame TCRB sequences from naive cells were analyzed to stand in for the pre-selection repertoire. TCRdb holds this immuneACCESS table with in-frame rearrangements only. Some clones are missing; in checked studies, unresolved V genes explain under half, and the rest has no known cause. That table is the source of V, J and clone size, and D and trimming were worked out from the DNA. A total of 900,000 or so clones appear in this sample, around a sixth of them only once. Clones ranked in the top ten supply 0.02% to 0.03% of the sample.

This sample was included in a study of beta chain features in type 1 diabetes (dated by TCRdb to 2016 to 2019). Background for the entire study: Mean age, gender distribution, total cell number and subset yield were not different between patients and healthy donors. Regulatory and stem cell-like memory subsets were isolated from only 8 patients and about eight healthy donors, whereas naive and central memory subsets came from all 28 donors. In the study, TCRB repertoires of sorted circulating CD4+ T cell subsets from recently diagnosed type 1 diabetes patients were compared with those of matched healthy donors. Across all samples, around 99 million sorted cells were examined, and cell number per subset correlated strongly with RNA yield.

Study-wide conclusions, independent of this receptor: PCR might favor shorter templates, but patient and control samples were amplified and corrected together, so any skew would affect both groups equally. HLA sub-analyses involved small numbers of individuals, so any influence of HLA type on TCRB rearrangement remained unresolved. Type 1 diabetes patients showed a moderate but significant shortening of TCRB CDR3 length in all four CD4+ subsets. Because cDNA was sequenced instead of genomic DNA, activated cells with high expression could be over-represented, although the groups did not differ in activation or CD3 levels. Naive, central memory and regulatory TCRB repertoires appeared more similar among patients than among healthy donors. Fewer insertions and more nucleotide deletions at VDJ recombination sites were observed in patients with type 1 diabetes, implying thymic rearrangement abnormalities.

The junction carries 17 bases between V and J, which are trimmed by 8 bases and 2 bases respectively. The CDR3 has 15 amino acids, counting the end cysteine and phenylalanine. CDR3 DNA only is kept here, 45 bases in frame from base 1. CDR1 MNHNS and CDR2 SASEGT are derived from the germline V gene. Each donor gave one peripheral blood draw, averaging roughly 100 mL, which was collected into heparinised tubes. Using a panel that included CD45RO, CCR7, CD25, CD127, CD95 and CD27, naive, central memory, regulatory and stem cell-like memory CD4+ T cells were sorted on a BD FACSAria II. Every sorted population had a purity above 95%. PBMCs were isolated immediately by Lymphoprep density gradient centrifugation and stained directly without culture. Samples were stained and sorted in pairs, with one healthy donor and one patient per experiment, so that batch effects were minimized.

This receptor was obtained from a woman between 18 and 29 years old in good health. Recombination joined TRBV6-1 with TRBJ2-3, with the D gene not confidently named. Sequences were obtained from naive CD4+ T cells from blood. The cell subset or site label, as the study defines it: true naive CD4+ T cells. The nucleotide sequence reads TGTGCCAGCCGACGTGGGCCAGGAATCACAGATACGCAGTATTTT. The encoded protein is CASRRGPGITDTQYF.